This T cell receptor beta chain was captured by sequencing in a study of beta chain features in type 1 diabetes. Looked up from germline, CDR1 is ENHRY and CDR2 is SYGVKD. V was pared by 10 bases and J by 2 bases, with 15 bases between. CDR3 size: 13 residues. Every bit of the isolated RNA underwent reverse transcription, so sequencing read expressed TCRB transcripts. Only in-frame clones appear in the TCRdb table, and some are missing; sequencing was by immunoSEQ multiplex PCR. The repertoire holds under 950,000 clones, with roughly 15% as singletons. The sequencing sample was made of naive CD4+ T cells from blood. The source of this sequence is a woman between 18 and 29 years old in good health. The V and J genes are TRBV10-3 and TRBJ2-7; a weak D match, TRBD1 (5 bases). CDR3 sequence reads: CATGLDSPYEQYF. As DNA, the CDR3 is TGTGCCACAGGGCTAGACAGTCCCTACGAGCAGTACTTC.